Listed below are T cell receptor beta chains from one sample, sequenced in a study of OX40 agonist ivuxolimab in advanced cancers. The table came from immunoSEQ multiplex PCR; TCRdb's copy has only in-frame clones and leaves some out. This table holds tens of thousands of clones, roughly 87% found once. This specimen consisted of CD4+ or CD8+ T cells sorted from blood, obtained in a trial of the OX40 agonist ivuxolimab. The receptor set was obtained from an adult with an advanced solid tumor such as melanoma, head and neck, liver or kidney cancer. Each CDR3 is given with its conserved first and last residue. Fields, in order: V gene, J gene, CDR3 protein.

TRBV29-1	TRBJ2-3	CSVRTTAADTQYF
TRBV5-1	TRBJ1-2	CASSGRQGSLITF
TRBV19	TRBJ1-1	CASSIGSGTGGRATTEAFF
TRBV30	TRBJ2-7	CAWSVRAGTYEQYF
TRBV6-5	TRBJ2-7	CASSQWNRPHEQYF
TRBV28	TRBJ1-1	CASVFHTKNTEAFF
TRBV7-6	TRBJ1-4	CASSRAGTGIEKLFF
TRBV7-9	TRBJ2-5	CASSLPWGTSGRETQYF
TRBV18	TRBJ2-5	CASSPSGPQETQYF
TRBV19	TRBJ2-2	CASSGQGATGELFF
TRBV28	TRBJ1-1	CATRTEDTEAFF
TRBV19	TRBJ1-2	CASSVAGTGGSGYTF
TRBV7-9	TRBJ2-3	CASSGTGQESDTQYF
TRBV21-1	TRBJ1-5	CASSNIRKTGDSGHQPQHF
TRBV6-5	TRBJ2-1	CASSYSDFRADNEQFF
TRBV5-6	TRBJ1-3	CASSLTGTGRNTIYF
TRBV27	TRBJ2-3	CASRTFVAGGGTDTQYF
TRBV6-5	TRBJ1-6	CASSYSWDRANSPLHF
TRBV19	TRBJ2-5	CASGTGDQETQYF
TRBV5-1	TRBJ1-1	CASSLGGNSLTEAFF
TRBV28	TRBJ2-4	CASSIGWGQGLAKNIQYF
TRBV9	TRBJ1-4	CASSVEAGGTNEKLFF
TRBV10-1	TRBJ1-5	CASSENSNQPQHF
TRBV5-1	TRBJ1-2	CASSRGASDGYTF
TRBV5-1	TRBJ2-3	CASSLLGGGGLDTQYF
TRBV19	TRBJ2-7	CASSNRGRTGEQYF
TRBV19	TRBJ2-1	CASSVLAGSNEQFF
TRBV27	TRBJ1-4	CASRLGGGNEKLFF
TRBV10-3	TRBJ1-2	CAILPGQQTSNYGYTF
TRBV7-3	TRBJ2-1	CASSTVGDNEQFF
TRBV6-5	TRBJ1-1	CASRPSSGGTEAFF
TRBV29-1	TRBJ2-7	CSVSESSGQIYEQYF
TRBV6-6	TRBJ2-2	CASSYSGAGGVGELFF
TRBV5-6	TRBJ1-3	CASSLIVTGSGNTIYF
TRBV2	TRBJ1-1	CASSKQGEAFF
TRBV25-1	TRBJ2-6	CASSSGANVLTF
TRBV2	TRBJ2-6	CANLVGTVLGSGANVLTF
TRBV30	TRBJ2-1	CAWTRERGSNEQFF
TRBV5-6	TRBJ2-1	CASSLGISSYNEQFF
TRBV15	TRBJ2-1	CATSFRAGTDSYNEQFF
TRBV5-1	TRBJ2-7	CASSTGQGALEQYF
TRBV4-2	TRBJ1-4	CASSQSNRATNEKLFF
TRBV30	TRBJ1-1	CAWSVYRQGAGTEAFF
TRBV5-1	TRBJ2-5	CASSLGAGGETQYF
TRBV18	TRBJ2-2	CASSPMDTQNTGELFF
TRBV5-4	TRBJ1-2	CASSFLTGLYGYTF
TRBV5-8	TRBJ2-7	CASSLSLANEQYF
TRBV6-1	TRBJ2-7	CASRTGGRDEQYF
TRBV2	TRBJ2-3	CASRPGLVATDTQYF
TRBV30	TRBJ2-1	CAWSLRTGGNEQFF
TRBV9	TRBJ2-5	CASSVGPGGETQYF
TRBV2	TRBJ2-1	CASKRTGLEGDEQFF